The 30 T cell receptor beta chains below were found in one sample sequenced in a study of tissue T cells after allogeneic stem cell transplantation. The protocol was immunoSEQ multiplex PCR, while the TCRdb copy is restricted to in-frame clones and leaves out a portion. Of about 15,000 clones in the sample, approximately 70% are singletons; the top ten hold around 0.93%. What was sequenced was spleen. Every receptor here comes from a female BALB/c mouse in good health. The mouse strain carries the MHC haplotype H2-d.

A note on this clone: These gene names are mouse names. The read gets to within 1 residue of the CDR3 end, and the germline J gene fills in the rest. This sequence joins TRBV4 and TRBJ2-1; 12 nucleotides agree with TRBD2. Trimming at V came to 5 bases and at J to 6 bases, leaving 5 bases not matched to a gene. CDR3 length: 15 residues. The V gene's germline CDR1 is LGHDT and CDR2 YNNKQL (reference sequence). CDR3 sequence: CASSTLTGGAAEQFF. Partial CDR3 DNA: TGTGCCAGCAGCACCCTGACTGGGGGGGCTGCTGAGCAGTTC.

This clone has a handful of counts. Gene names and germline refer to mouse. The missing CDR3 end, 1 residue past where the read stops, is filled in from the germline J gene. V gene TRBV13-1 combines with J gene TRBJ2-7, with D hard to call. The germline V and J ends were trimmed by 2 bases and 4 bases, with 10 bases remaining between them. Germline CDR1 and CDR2: NSHNY and SYGAGN. CDR3 length equals 13 residues. CDR3 residues: CASSERVLYEQYF. CDR3 DNA (partial): TGTGCCAGCAGTGAAAGGGTTCTATATGAACAGTAC.

For this clone: The gene names given are mouse names. Read data end 1 residue before the CDR3 end; the end is taken from the germline J gene. V and J are TRBV13-1 and TRBJ2-4; TRBD1 aligns across 8 bases. V lost 0 bases to trimming and J lost 6 bases; unmatched junction nucleotides: 3. The V gene's germline CDR1 is NSHNY and CDR2 SYGAGN. The CDR3 loop spans 14 amino acids. The CDR3 spells CASSDASGGNTLYF. The part of the CDR3 DNA that was read is TGTGCCAGCAGTGATGCATCAGGGGGCAACACCTTGTAC.

On this clone itself: Mouse names are used for the genes. With the read ending 1 residue before the CDR3 end, the germline J gene is used to fill in that end. V is TRBV13-1 and J is TRBJ1-4; 7 bases fit TRBD1. Trimming cost V 3 bases and J 2 bases; bases outside gene matches: 4. CDR1 and CDR2 (germline): NSHNY, SYGAGN. This CDR3 comprises 15 residues. CDR3: CASSVTGRSNERLFF. CDR3 DNA, as far as it was read: TGTGCCAGCAGTGTGACAGGGAGGTCCAACGAAAGATTATTT.

Worth noting for this clone: Genes and germline are mouse. The CDR3 end lies 1 residue beyond the end of the read and is filled in from the germline J gene. Additional DNA sequences in this sample encode the identical CDR3. The chain joins TRBV20 to TRBJ2-2, with D perhaps matching TRBD1 (6 bases). The germline gives CDR1 GFQATS, CDR2 STVNSAI. The ends were cut back, 3 bases at V and 0 bases at J, with 8 bases in the middle. The CDR3 is 14 amino acids. CDR3 DNA (partial): TGTGGTGCTAGACAGGGAGCAAACACCGGGCAGCTCTAC. As protein: CGARQGANTGQLY. The CDR3 reads in full as CGARQGANTGQLYF.

Regarding this clone: These gene names are mouse names. The CDR3 extends 1 residue past the end of the read, so its final part is completed from the germline J gene. The chain recombines TRBV31 with TRBJ2-7, with 10 positions matching TRBD2. Trimming cost V 0 bases and J 5 bases; bases outside gene matches: 4. This CDR3 comprises 14 residues. Germline-derived CDR1 and CDR2 are GKSSPN and SITVG. The sequenced CDR3 bases are TGTGCCTGGAGTCTAGACTGGGGGGAGAATGAACAGTAC. Translated: CAWSLDWGENEQY. The entire CDR3 protein reads CAWSLDWGENEQYF.

This clone was seen once. Gene names and germline refer to mouse. At the DNA level, this CDR3 is encoded by other sequences in the same sample as well. CDR3 bases read: TGTGCCAGCAGCCAAGACTGGGGGGGCGCCTATGAACAGTAC. Residues: CASSQDWGGAYEQY. Given in full, the CDR3 is CASSQDWGGAYEQYF. V usage is TRBV5 and J usage is TRBJ2-7, with 10 bases lining up with TRBD2. With the read ending 1 residue before the CDR3 end, the germline J gene is used to fill in that end. The J segment lost 2 bases and the V segment lost 0 bases, leaving 1 base of the junction unmatched. The CDR3 contains 15 residues. Per germline, CDR1 LGHNA and CDR2 YNLKQL (reference sequence).

As concerns this clone: Gene names are the mouse ones. The read stops 1 residue short of the end of the CDR3; the missing end is completed from the germline J gene. The V and J genes are TRBV13-1 and TRBJ2-1; 9 bases match TRBD1. This CDR3 comprises 14 residues. The V gene's germline CDR1 is NSHNY and CDR2 SYGAGN. V trimming: 3 bases; J trimming: 2 bases; junction bases outside the gene matches: 0. CDR3 loop: CASSGQGDYAEQFF. The DNA read from the CDR3 is TGTGCCAGCAGTGGACAGGGGGACTATGCTGAGCAGTTC.

On this clone itself: Gene names refer to mouse genes. The CDR3 goes on 1 residue after the read ends, and that part is filled in from the germline J gene. V and J are TRBV13-1 and TRBJ2-5, with D possibly being TRBD1 (6 bases). Germline V gene sequence: CDR1 NSHNY, CDR2 SYGAGN. V gave up 0 bases and J gave up 2 bases, with 10 bases separating them. The CDR3 runs 15 residues. The CDR3 loop reads CASSDAGRGQDTQYF. The CDR3 DNA, read in part, is TGTGCCAGCAGTGATGCAGGCAGGGGCCAAGACACCCAGTAC.

As concerns this clone: Each gene name is a mouse one. The read halts 1 residue ahead of the CDR3 end, with the missing end drawn from the germline J gene. The chain joins TRBV29 to TRBJ2-7, with D maybe TRBD2 (6 bases). This CDR3 is 13 amino acids long. Germline CDR1 is MSHET and CDR2 is SYDVDS. V lost 0 bases and J lost 3, with 6 bases in between. CDR3 bases read: TGTGCTAGCAGTTTATCTGGGGGCTATGAACAGTAC. Protein sequence: CASSLSGGYEQY. The whole CDR3 reads CASSLSGGYEQYF.

Concerning this clone itself: The gene names here belong to mouse. The CDR3 bases that were read are TGTGGTGCTAGGGACACAGGGTACTCCGACTACACC. Translating gives CGARDTGYSDYT. The full CDR3 reads CGARDTGYSDYTF. The chain links TRBV20 to TRBJ1-2; D possibly corresponds to TRBD1 (6 bases). The read stops 1 residue short of the end of the CDR3; the missing end is completed from the germline J gene. V was pared by 0 bases and J by 3 bases, with 8 bases between. The CDR3 spans 13 residues. CDR1 and CDR2 (germline): GFQATS, STVNSAI.

In the case of this clone: The gene symbols are mouse symbols. The read terminates 1 residue ahead of where the CDR3 ends, so the germline J gene completes it. The chain employs TRBV5 and TRBJ1-1; D gene ambiguous. This CDR3 has 15 residues. Per the germline V gene, CDR1 is LGHNA and CDR2 is YNLKQL (reference sequence). Deletions cut 0 bases from V and 0 bases from J, with 8 bases between. CDR3: CASSQDRASNTEVFF. The DNA read from the CDR3 is TGTGCCAGCAGCCAAGATAGGGCATCAAACACAGAAGTCTTC.

Comment on this clone: These gene names are mouse names. The CDR3 end is not reached by the read, which stops 1 residue before it; the germline J gene fills it in. The chain couples TRBV19 to TRBJ1-2; 8 bases line up with TRBD1. CDR1 and CDR2 from the germline V gene are FNHDT and SITEND (reference sequence). CDR3 length: 12 residues. Unmatched junction bases numbered 0, after V lost 4 bases and J lost 4 bases. The covered CDR3 bases are TGTGCCAGCAGTCAGGGGGCCTCCGACTACACC. It is translated as CASSQGASDYT. The whole CDR3 sequence reads CASSQGASDYTF.

As concerns this clone: The genes and germline here are from mouse. The read terminates 1 residue ahead of where the CDR3 ends, so the germline J gene completes it. The rearrangement links TRBV3 to TRBJ2-1; no clear D gene. V shed 8 bases and J shed 1 base, with 6 bases lying between them. The CDR3 loop spans 12 amino acids. Germline CDR1 is SNHLY and CDR2 is FYNGKV (reference sequence). CDR3: CASAENYAEQFF. The sequenced part of the CDR3 DNA is TGTGCCAGCGCTGAAAACTATGCTGAGCAGTTC.

As to this clone: The genes are named according to mouse. The CDR3 end falls 1 residue outside the read, so it is completed with the germline J gene. The rearrangement links TRBV19 to TRBJ1-2; 9 nucleotides align to TRBD1. This CDR3 has 14 amino acids. J was trimmed by 4 bases and V by 4 bases; bases with no gene match: 5. Germline V gene sequence: CDR1 FNHDT, CDR2 SITEND (reference sequence). The chain's CDR3 is CASSHRGRSSDYTF. CDR3 bases read: TGTGCCAGCAGTCACAGGGGGCGCAGCTCCGACTACACC.

This clone occurred a few times. Gene names denote mouse genes. The read halts 1 residue ahead of the CDR3 end, with the missing end drawn from the germline J gene. The rearrangement joins TRBV5 to TRBJ2-2, with D possibly being TRBD1 or TRBD2 (6 bases each). Trimming removed 0 bases from V and 2 bases from J, with 13 bases in between. Per germline, CDR1 LGHNA and CDR2 YNLKQL (reference sequence). This CDR3 spans 17 amino acids. CDR3 protein: CASSQDWGRRNTGQLYF. Incomplete CDR3 DNA: TGTGCCAGCAGCCAAGATTGGGGGCGGAGGAACACCGGGCAGCTCTAC.

This clone was recorded a few times. These gene names are mouse names. The read gets to within 1 residue of the CDR3 end, and the germline J gene fills in the rest. V and J are TRBV13-3 and TRBJ2-7, with a weak D call TRBD2 (6 bases). The CDR3 loop spans 13 amino acids. Germline V CDR1 and CDR2: NNHDY, SYVADS. The V gene lost 2 bases and the J gene lost 3 bases, with 9 bases spanning the gap. The DNA read from the CDR3 is TGTGCCAGCAGTGAGTCTGGGGTCTATGAACAGTAC. Its translation: CASSESGVYEQY. The CDR3 in its entirety is CASSESGVYEQYF.

About this clone itself: Mouse names are used for the genes. The CDR3 end lies 1 residue beyond the end of the read and is filled in from the germline J gene. The V call is TRBV13-1, the J call TRBJ2-5; TRBD2 agrees at 14 bases. Germline V gene data show CDR1 as NSHNY and CDR2 as SYGAGN. The CDR3 runs to 14 residues. V lost 5 bases, J lost 5 bases, and 1 base stayed unmatched. CDR3 amino acids: CASRGLGGRDTQYF. The sequenced part of the CDR3 DNA is TGTGCCAGCAGGGGACTGGGGGGGCGAGACACCCAGTAC.

The sample holds a few counts of this clone. Germline and genes: mouse. The read ends 1 residue early relative to the CDR3; the germline J gene fills the gap. The chain joins TRBV2 to TRBJ2-7; 12 nucleotides line up with TRBD2. The V gene's germline CDR1 is LGHNA and CDR2 YSYQKL. The CDR3 length is 15 residues. Trimming removed 3 bases from V and 7 bases from J; junction bases left unmatched: 7. Partial CDR3 DNA: TGTGCCAGCAGCCACGACTGGGGGGGCGCGGGGGAACAGTAC. Amino acid sequence: CASSHDWGGAGEQY. The entire CDR3 protein reads CASSHDWGGAGEQYF.

Regarding this clone: The germline and genes are mouse ones. Read sequence stops 1 residue before the CDR3 end, and the germline J gene provides the missing end. The rearrangement joins TRBV13-1 to TRBJ2-1; 9 bases are shared with TRBD1. V gave up 3 bases and J gave up 4 bases; unmatched junction bases: 5. Germline CDR1 is NSHNY and CDR2 is SYGAGN. The CDR3 sequence is 15 residues long. Partial CDR3 DNA: TGTGCCAGCAGTGGAACAGGGGGCGCTTATGCTGAGCAGTTC. This encodes CASSGTGGAYAEQF. The whole CDR3 sequence is CASSGTGGAYAEQFF.

About this clone: Gene names refer to mouse genes. The read ends 1 residue early relative to the CDR3; the germline J gene fills the gap. The V and J genes are TRBV5 and TRBJ2-5, with 9 bases fitting TRBD1. The germline V gene has CDR1 LGHNA and CDR2 YNLKQL (reference sequence). J lost 3 bases, V lost 4 bases, and 2 bases had no gene match. The CDR3 runs 14 residues. The CDR3 here is CASSPGTGQDTQYF. The part of the CDR3 DNA that was read is TGTGCCAGCAGCCCCGGGACAGGGCAAGACACCCAGTAC.

In the case of this clone: Germline and genes here are mouse. The observed sequence ends 1 residue before the CDR3 terminus, with the missing tail filled in from the germline J gene. This sequence joins TRBV17 and TRBJ2-7; 7 bases agree with TRBD1. The CDR3 consists of 11 residues. The ends lost 6 bases at V and 6 bases at J; junction bases unmatched: 2. Germline V gene lookup returns CDR1 MNHDT and CDR2 YYDKIL. CDR3 in amino acids: CASRDRVEQYF. The covered CDR3 bases are TGTGCTAGCAGAGACAGGGTTGAACAGTAC.

This clone has more than one count but fewer than ten. The gene symbols are mouse symbols. The read halts 1 residue ahead of the CDR3 end, with the missing end drawn from the germline J gene. The chain employs TRBV1 and TRBJ2-1, with TRBD1 matching over 8 bases. Germline V gene lookup returns CDR1 NSQYPW and CDR2 LRSPGD (reference sequence). The CDR3 is 13 amino acids. V shed 5 bases, J shed 3 bases, and the junction held 0 bases outside the gene matches. The CDR3 is CTCSTGGYAEQFF. CDR3 DNA, as far as it was read: TGCACCTGCAGTACAGGGGGCTATGCTGAGCAGTTC.

This clone has a single count. Gene names are mouse gene names. The CDR3 end lies 1 residue beyond the end of the read and is filled in from the germline J gene. The chain joins TRBV13-2 to TRBJ1-1, with a tentative D call TRBD1 (6 bases). In germline, CDR1 is NNHNN, CDR2 SYGAGS (reference sequence). The CDR3 totals 11 residues. V was cut by 4 bases and J by 9 bases, with 10 bases left in between. The sequenced CDR3 bases are TGTGCCAGCGGTTCCGGGACAAAAGTCTTC. Translating gives CASGSGTKVF. Given in full, the CDR3 is CASGSGTKVFF.

With regard to this clone: Germline and genes here are mouse. The read comes to an end 1 residue before the CDR3 does, leaving the germline J gene to fill in the end. This sequence joins TRBV4 and TRBJ2-1, with 8 bases fitting TRBD2. CDR3 length: 15 residues. Germline lookup yields CDR1 LGHDT and CDR2 YNNKQL (reference sequence). J gave up 6 bases and V 5 bases, and 9 bases lay outside the gene matches. The sequenced CDR3 bases are TGTGCCAGCAGCGTATACTGGGGGAGGGGTGCTGAGCAGTTC. Translated: CASSVYWGRGAEQF. In full, the CDR3 is CASSVYWGRGAEQFF. The full variable domain, rest sourced from reference TRBV4 and TRBJ2-1, is ETAVFQTPNYHVTQVGNEVSFNCKQTLGHDTMYWYKQDSKKLLKIMFSYNNKQLIVNETVPRRFSPQSSDKAHLNLRIKSVEPEDSAVYLCASSVYWGRGAEQFFGPGTRLTVL.

As for this clone: The genes are named according to mouse. Read sequence stops 1 residue before the CDR3 end, and the germline J gene provides the missing end. This sequence joins TRBV29 and TRBJ1-4, with 10 positions matching TRBD1. The V and J ends lost 0 bases and 4 bases, in that order; junction bases with no gene match: 5. Germline values: CDR1 MSHET, CDR2 SYDVDS. The CDR3 is 17 residues long. CDR3 loop: CASSLSFRDRGNERLFF. The sequenced part of the CDR3 DNA is TGTGCTAGCAGTTTATCGTTTCGGGACAGGGGCAACGAAAGATTATTT. Variable domain in full (rest from reference TRBV29 and TRBJ1-4): DMKVTQMPRYLIKRMGENVLLECGQDMSHETMYWYRQDPGLGLQLIYISYDVDSNSEGDIPKGYRVSRKKREHFSLILDSAKTNQTSVYFCASSLSFRDRGNERLFFGHGTKLSVL.

Comments on this clone: These gene names are mouse names. CDR3 residues: CAWSLGGADTEVFF. The CDR3 DNA, read in part, is TGTGCCTGGAGTCTGGGGGGCGCGGACACAGAAGTCTTC. The chain employs TRBV31 and TRBJ1-1; tentative D call: TRBD1 (6 bases). The read finishes 1 residue shy of the CDR3 end, and the germline J gene is used to complete it. Germline loops: CDR1 GKSSPN, CDR2 SITVG. The CDR3 totals 14 residues. V lost 0 bases, J lost 3 bases, and 11 bases lay in between.

Regarding this clone: Here the gene names and germline are mouse. Sequencing ends 1 residue short of the CDR3 end; the germline J gene provides the rest. J is TRBJ2-7 and V is TRBV2; D unresolved. Germline lookup yields CDR1 LGHNA and CDR2 YSYQKL. The V end was cut by 5 bases, the J end by 3 bases, with 8 bases between. This CDR3 region has 12 residues. The CDR3 loop reads CASSIRHYEQYF. The covered CDR3 bases are TGTGCCAGCAGCATTCGGCACTATGAACAGTAC.

On this clone: Germline and genes: mouse. The missing CDR3 end, 1 residue past where the read stops, is filled in from the germline J gene. V gene TRBV29 combines with J gene TRBJ2-2, with D hard to call. CDR1 is MSHET and CDR2 is SYDVDS in the germline V gene. The CDR3 contains 14 residues. Deletions cut 3 bases from V and 0 bases from J, with 5 bases between. The covered CDR3 bases are TGTGCTAGCAGTTTGACAACAAACACCGGGCAGCTCTAC. Its protein product is CASSLTTNTGQLY. The full CDR3 is CASSLTTNTGQLYF. Based on the CDR3 plus reference TRBV29 and TRBJ2-2, the full variable domain is DMKVTQMPRYLIKRMGENVLLECGQDMSHETMYWYRQDPGLGLQLIYISYDVDSNSEGDIPKGYRVSRKKREHFSLILDSAKTNQTSVYFCASSLTTNTGQLYFGEGSKLTVL.

On this clone itself: Gene names refer to mouse genes. Read sequence stops 1 residue before the CDR3 end, and the germline J gene provides the missing end. The V call is TRBV20, the J call TRBJ1-4, with a tentative D call TRBD1 (6 bases). The V end was cut by 4 bases, the J end by 2 bases, with 11 bases between. This CDR3 comprises 14 residues. Germline V gives CDR1 GFQATS, CDR2 STVNSAI. The CDR3 spells CGANSGDSNERLFF. CDR3 DNA, as far as it was read: TGTGGTGCTAATTCAGGGGACTCCAACGAAAGATTATTT.